A selection of T cell receptor beta chains follows, all from one sample in a study of Graves' ophthalmopathy and Graves' hyperthyroidism. From the multiplex PCR reads, TCRdb called clonotypes with MiXCR, one entry per CDR3 protein. The top ten clones hold 5.8% of a sample with about 160,000 distinct CDR3 sequences, about 40% of them seen once. Sequencing was done on a sample of peripheral blood. All receptors come from a middle-aged woman with Graves' ophthalmopathy. CDR3s include the opening cysteine and the closing phenylalanine or tryptophan. A D gene is named only where the DNA matches it firmly. Size values are once, few and many counts, or a class for expanded clones, and some rows have none.

cdr3_aa: CASSLGLFGNTIYF; cdr3_nt: TGTGCCAGCAGCTTGGGGCTGTTTGGAAACACCATATATTTT; v_call: TRBV7-2; clone_size: NA; j_call: TRBJ1-3; d_call: NA
cdr3_aa: CASSENGGGYTF; cdr3_nt: TGTGCCAGCAGTGAAAACGGGGGCGGCTACACCTTC; v_call: TRBV2; clone_size: many; j_call: TRBJ1-2; d_call: NA
cdr3_aa: CASSFGETVTEAFF; cdr3_nt: TGTGCCAGCAGCTTCGGAGAGACGGTTACTGAAGCTTTCTTT; v_call: TRBV11-2; clone_size: many; j_call: TRBJ1-1; d_call: NA
cdr3_aa: CASSLGDRGSYEQYF; cdr3_nt: TGTGCCAGCAGCTTGGGGGACAGGGGTTCGTACGAGCAGTACTTC; v_call: TRBV7-6; clone_size: many; j_call: TRBJ2-7; d_call: TRBD1
cdr3_aa: CASSLGGRQPQHF; cdr3_nt: TGTGCCAGCAGTTTGGGCGGCAGGCAGCCCCAGCATTTT; v_call: TRBV12-3/TRBV12-4; clone_size: NA; j_call: TRBJ1-5; d_call: NA
cdr3_aa: CASSYSGGLAPETQYF; cdr3_nt: TGTGCCAGCAGTTACTCGGGGGGACTAGCCCCAGAGACCCAGTACTTC; v_call: TRBV6-2/TRBV6-3; clone_size: many; j_call: TRBJ2-5; d_call: TRBD2
cdr3_aa: CASSGTGGRETQYF; cdr3_nt: TGTGCCAGCAGCGGGACAGGGGGTCGCGAGACCCAGTACTTC; v_call: TRBV6-2/TRBV6-3; clone_size: few; j_call: TRBJ2-5; d_call: TRBD1
cdr3_aa: CATSDGHGGYTEAFF; cdr3_nt: TGTGCCACCAGTGATGGGCACGGTGGATACACTGAAGCTTTCTTT; v_call: TRBV24-1; clone_size: NA; j_call: TRBJ1-1; d_call: NA
cdr3_aa: CASSMTGGATQHF; cdr3_nt: TGTGCCAGTAGTATGACAGGGGGGGCGACCCAGCATTTT; v_call: TRBV19; clone_size: many; j_call: TRBJ1-5; d_call: TRBD1
cdr3_aa: CASSISRTLNTEAFF; cdr3_nt: TGTGCCAGCAGTATAAGTAGAACATTGAACACTGAAGCTTTCTTT; v_call: TRBV27; clone_size: many; j_call: TRBJ1-1; d_call: NA
cdr3_aa: CASSPTGQGVIQYF; cdr3_nt: TGTGCCAGCTCACCAACAGGACAGGGGGTCATTCAGTACTTC; v_call: TRBV18; clone_size: NA; j_call: TRBJ2-4; d_call: TRBD1
cdr3_aa: CASSPTGFGTYEQYF; cdr3_nt: TGTGCCAGCAGCCCGACAGGATTTGGGACCTACGAGCAGTACTTC; v_call: TRBV7-9; clone_size: many; j_call: TRBJ2-7; d_call: NA
cdr3_aa: CASSSDTTQPQHF; cdr3_nt: TGTGCCAGCAGTAGTGACACCACTCAGCCCCAGCATTTT; v_call: TRBV2; clone_size: many; j_call: TRBJ1-5; d_call: NA
cdr3_aa: CASSPYQGVGYGYTF; cdr3_nt: TGTGCCAGCAGTCCCTATCAAGGGGTTGGCTATGGCTACACCTTC; v_call: TRBV6-5; clone_size: many; j_call: TRBJ1-2; d_call: NA
cdr3_aa: CASIEQETQYF; cdr3_nt: TGTGCCAGCATTGAACAAGAGACCCAGTACTTC; v_call: TRBV6-2/TRBV6-3; clone_size: many; j_call: TRBJ2-5; d_call: NA
cdr3_aa: CASRGTDQETQYF; cdr3_nt: TGTGCCAGCAGGGGGACAGACCAAGAGACCCAGTACTTC; v_call: TRBV6-1; clone_size: few; j_call: TRBJ2-5; d_call: TRBD1
cdr3_aa: CATSVGSGNTIYF; cdr3_nt: TGTGCCACCAGCGTTGGCTCTGGAAACACCATATATTTT; v_call: TRBV15; clone_size: many; j_call: TRBJ1-3; d_call: NA
cdr3_aa: CSARDPTSASEQYF; cdr3_nt: TGCAGTGCTAGAGATCCCACTAGCGCAAGCGAGCAGTACTTC; v_call: TRBV20-1; clone_size: NA; j_call: TRBJ2-7; d_call: TRBD2
cdr3_aa: CASSSSGSPLHF; cdr3_nt: TGTGCCAGCAGTTCGTCAGGTTCACCCCTCCACTTT; v_call: TRBV28; clone_size: many; j_call: TRBJ1-6; d_call: NA
cdr3_aa: CASSLGGIHYEQYF; cdr3_nt: TGTGCCAGCAGCTTGGGGGGGATCCACTACGAGCAGTACTTC; v_call: TRBV5-4; clone_size: NA; j_call: TRBJ2-7; d_call: NA
cdr3_aa: CASSKGANPSYEQYF; cdr3_nt: TGCGCCAGCAGCAAGGGGGCTAACCCCTCCTACGAGCAGTACTTC; v_call: TRBV5-1; clone_size: many; j_call: TRBJ2-7; d_call: TRBD1
cdr3_aa: CASSWAGADQPQHF; cdr3_nt: TGTGCCAGTAGTTGGGCAGGGGCGGACCAGCCCCAGCATTTT; v_call: TRBV6-4; clone_size: NA; j_call: TRBJ1-5; d_call: NA
cdr3_aa: CASSLSGETRKETQYF; cdr3_nt: TGTGCCAGCAGCCTTTCCGGCGAGACCAGAAAAGAGACCCAGTACTTC; v_call: TRBV28; clone_size: NA; j_call: TRBJ2-5; d_call: NA
cdr3_aa: CASKGRGVAGELFF; cdr3_nt: TGTGCCAGTAAGGGCAGGGGCGTCGCCGGGGAGCTGTTTTTT; v_call: TRBV19; clone_size: few; j_call: TRBJ2-2; d_call: NA
cdr3_aa: CAISPGLASAYEQYF; cdr3_nt: TGTGCCATCAGTCCTGGACTAGCGTCCGCCTACGAGCAGTACTTC; v_call: TRBV28; clone_size: NA; j_call: TRBJ2-7; d_call: TRBD2
cdr3_aa: CASKLPGMETQYF; cdr3_nt: TGTGCCAGCAAGTTGCCGGGAATGGAGACCCAGTACTTC; v_call: TRBV12-3/TRBV12-4; clone_size: NA; j_call: TRBJ2-5; d_call: NA
cdr3_aa: CASSLGTQYEQYF; cdr3_nt: TGTGCCAGCAGTTTAGGGACACAGTACGAGCAGTACTTC; v_call: TRBV12-3/TRBV12-4; clone_size: many; j_call: TRBJ2-7; d_call: NA
cdr3_aa: CASSLNSLETQYF; cdr3_nt: TGTGCCAGCAGCTTAAATTCTCTGGAGACCCAGTACTTC; v_call: TRBV11-2; clone_size: many; j_call: TRBJ2-5; d_call: NA
cdr3_aa: CASSLPGYYEQYF; cdr3_nt: TGTGCCAGCAGTTTACCGGGGTACTACGAGCAGTACTTC; v_call: TRBV28; clone_size: many; j_call: TRBJ2-7; d_call: NA
cdr3_aa: CASSLRQPQHF; cdr3_nt: TGTGCCAGCTCGCTAAGACAGCCCCAGCATTTT; v_call: TRBV28; clone_size: many; j_call: TRBJ1-5; d_call: NA
cdr3_aa: CSVDGQLGTEAFF; cdr3_nt: TGCAGCGTTGACGGACAGCTGGGGACTGAAGCTTTCTTT; v_call: TRBV29-1; clone_size: many; j_call: TRBJ1-1; d_call: NA
cdr3_aa: CASSYWDSFQETQYF; cdr3_nt: TGTGCCAGCAGCTATTGGGACAGCTTCCAAGAGACCCAGTACTTC; v_call: TRBV6-5; clone_size: NA; j_call: TRBJ2-5; d_call: TRBD1
cdr3_aa: CASRGRGYYGYTF; cdr3_nt: TGTGCCAGCAGGGGGCGCGGATACTATGGCTACACCTTC; v_call: TRBV6-2/TRBV6-3; clone_size: many; j_call: TRBJ1-2; d_call: NA
cdr3_aa: CASSVGLSSGANVLTF; cdr3_nt: TGTGCCAGCAGTGTAGGGTTGAGCTCTGGGGCCAACGTCCTGACCTTC; v_call: TRBV12-3/TRBV12-4; clone_size: many; j_call: TRBJ2-6; d_call: NA
cdr3_aa: CATRLGGGTEAFF; cdr3_nt: TGTGCCACCCGACTGGGAGGGGGTACTGAAGCTTTCTTT; v_call: TRBV15; clone_size: many; j_call: TRBJ1-1; d_call: NA
cdr3_aa: CASRPGGGASYGYTF; cdr3_nt: TGTGCCAGCAGGCCCGGGGGGGGGGCGAGCTATGGCTACACCTTC; v_call: TRBV12-3/TRBV12-4; clone_size: many; j_call: TRBJ1-2; d_call: NA
cdr3_aa: CASKGGAVSGNTIYF; cdr3_nt: TGTGCCTCCAAGGGGGGGGCAGTCTCTGGAAACACCATATATTTT; v_call: TRBV28; clone_size: NA; j_call: TRBJ1-3; d_call: NA
cdr3_aa: CASSHGQGAYTGELFF; cdr3_nt: TGTGCCAGCAGCCACGGACAGGGGGCGTACACCGGGGAGCTGTTTTTT; v_call: TRBV6-1; clone_size: once; j_call: TRBJ2-2; d_call: TRBD1
cdr3_aa: CAISEAGRETQYF; cdr3_nt: TGTGCCATCAGTGAGGCAGGGAGGGAGACCCAGTACTTC; v_call: TRBV10-3; clone_size: many; j_call: TRBJ2-5; d_call: NA
cdr3_aa: CASSPPIQETQYF; cdr3_nt: TGTGCCAGCAGCCCCCCCATCCAAGAGACCCAGTACTTC; v_call: TRBV7-8; clone_size: NA; j_call: TRBJ2-5; d_call: NA
cdr3_aa: CATSDPGRSYGYTF; cdr3_nt: TGTGCCACCAGTGACCCTGGACGGAGCTATGGCTACACCTTC; v_call: TRBV24-1; clone_size: many; j_call: TRBJ1-2; d_call: NA
cdr3_aa: CASSFRAVNQPQHF; cdr3_nt: TGTGCCAGCAGCTTTAGGGCGGTAAATCAGCCCCAGCATTTT; v_call: TRBV7-8; clone_size: many; j_call: TRBJ1-5; d_call: NA
cdr3_aa: CASSLQRGAETQYF; cdr3_nt: TGTGCCAGCAGCTTACAGAGGGGTGCGGAGACCCAGTACTTC; v_call: TRBV7-2; clone_size: NA; j_call: TRBJ2-5; d_call: NA
cdr3_aa: CASSRSGQGRTSGSKNIQYF; cdr3_nt: TGTGCCAGCAGTCGCTCGGGACAGGGGAGGACTAGCGGGAGTAAAAACATTCAGTACTTC; v_call: TRBV28; clone_size: many; j_call: TRBJ2-4; d_call: TRBD2
cdr3_aa: CASPRSGSMNTEAFF; cdr3_nt: TGTGCCAGTCCTCGATCTGGGAGCATGAACACTGAAGCTTTCTTT; v_call: TRBV28; clone_size: NA; j_call: TRBJ1-1; d_call: NA
cdr3_aa: CASSGMMGGVSAQPQHF; cdr3_nt: TGTGCCAGCAGTGGGATGATGGGGGGGGTGTCGGCTCAGCCCCAGCATTTT; v_call: TRBV27; clone_size: many; j_call: TRBJ1-5; d_call: NA